Following are 13 T cell receptor beta chains from one sample sequenced in a study of blood T cells in healthy people across ages. Through a sample-barcoded 5' primer and a J-beta primer mix, a second PCR was run for 7 to 11 cycles. TCRdb re-called the 5' RACE reads through MiXCR, storing one row per CDR3 protein. The table includes 710,000 or so distinct CDR3 sequences, around a fifth detected once. Sequencing was done on a sample of blood. The receptors originated from a man aged 65 to 79 in good health.

This clonotype was recorded a few times. The chain joins TRBV27 to TRBJ2-3, with unresolved D. The end of the DNA fits TRBJ2-5 better, so the J call may be wrong. CDR1 MNHEY and CDR2 SMNVEV come from the germline V gene (reference sequence). This CDR3 is 13 amino acids long. CDR3 nucleotides: TGTGCCAGCAGTTTAGCCTCCGGAGATACCCAGTACTTC. Its protein is CASSLASGDTQYF.

This clonotype has more than one count but fewer than ten. The CDR3 nucleotides are TGCAGTGCTAGAGACGTGGGACGCGGAATTAAGGGGCAGCCCCAGCATTTT. Encoded protein: CSARDVGRGIKGQPQHF. This chain connects TRBV20-1 to TRBJ1-5, with D possibly matching TRBD1 (5 bases). CDR1 is DFQATT and CDR2 is SNEGSKA in the germline V gene (reference sequence). V was shortened by 0 bases and J by 7 bases, with 22 bases between the two germline ends. The CDR3 loop spans 17 amino acids.

The rearrangement joins TRBV3-1 to TRBJ2-5; D gene uncertain. Germline V CDR1 and CDR2: LGHDT, YNNKEL (reference sequence). The CDR3 loop spans 15 amino acids. With 1 base removed from V and 4 bases from J, the gap between germline ends came to 13 bases. The CDR3 DNA follows: TGTGCCAGCAGCCAAGTGTCTATTTCAGGAGAGACCCAGTACTTC. Its translation is CASSQVSISGETQYF.

This clonotype has just a few counts. The chain links TRBV29-1 to TRBJ2-5; tentatively, D is TRBD1 (6 bases). Germline CDR1 is SQVTM and CDR2 is ANQGSEA. CDR3 length: 13 residues. Trimming took 3 bases from V and 2 from J, leaving 10 bases between them. The CDR3, as DNA: TGCAGCGTTGATGGACAGACACAAGAGACCCAGTACTTC. It encodes CSVDGQTQETQYF.

This chain links TRBV6-6 with TRBJ2-1; 8 bases are shared with TRBD1. In germline, CDR1 is MNHNY, CDR2 SVGAGI (reference sequence). Germline trimming cut 5 bases from V and 5 bases from J; bases unmatched to any gene: 8. The CDR3 runs 15 residues. DNA for the CDR3: TGTGCCAGCAGTACCGGACAGGGAGTCGACAATGAGCAGTTCTTC. Translated, it gives CASSTGQGVDNEQFF.

A remark on this clonotype: At one of its ends the junction is not consistent with the germline gene, which may arise from a read error. V and J are TRBV20-1 and TRBJ2-5; D possibly corresponds to TRBD2 (5 bases). The CDR3 has 10 amino acids. From germline, CDR1 is DFQATT and CDR2 SNEGSKA (reference sequence). In DNA form, the CDR3 reads TGCAGTGCTAGAGAGGAGGAGCAGTCCTTC. It yields the protein CSAREEEQSF.

This clonotype was picked up a small number of times. This chain joins TRBV6-6 and TRBJ1-1; tentatively, D is TRBD1 (5 bases). CDR1 is MNHNY, CDR2 SVGAGI, per germline (reference sequence). The CDR3 runs to 14 residues. V was shortened by 0 bases and J by 8 bases, with 13 bases between the two germline ends. CDR3 DNA: TGTGCCAGCAGTTACTCAAGGACCGGGGACGAAGCTTTCTTT. Protein product: CASSYSRTGDEAFF.

The V gene is TRBV12-3 or TRBV12-4, the J gene TRBJ1-2; 9 nucleotides match TRBD1. The V gene end was trimmed by 0 bases and the J gene end by 12 bases; junction bases not matched to a gene: 2. This CDR3 comprises 12 residues. This chain's CDR3 is CASSLATGGNTF. CDR3 DNA sequence: TGTGCCAGCAGTTTAGCGACAGGGGGAAACACCTTC.

This chain joins TRBV19 and TRBJ1-4; a possible D gene is TRBD1 (5 bases). Germline CDR1 reads LNHDA; CDR2 reads SQIVND (reference sequence). The CDR3 covers 14 residues. Between the trimmed V and J ends, which lost 7 bases and 8 bases, there was a span of 17 bases. The CDR3 loop reads CASNDGGGKEKLFF. CDR3 DNA: TGTGCCAGTAATGATGGGGGAGGAAAGGAAAAACTGTTTTTT. Filled out from reference TRBV19 and TRBJ1-4, the complete variable domain reads DGGITQSPKYLFRKEGQNVTLSCEQNLNHDAMYWYRQDPGQGLRLIYYSQIVNDFQKGDIAEGYSVSREKKESFPLTVTSAQKNPTAFYLCASNDGGGKEKLFFGSGTQLSVL.

This clonotype was detected many times. V usage is TRBV4-3 and J usage is TRBJ2-1; no definite D call. Per germline, CDR1 LGHNA and CDR2 YSLEER. This CDR3 is built from 12 residues. Trimming removed 0 bases at V and 8 bases at J, with 5 bases between. In nucleotides, the CDR3 is TGCGCCAGCAGCCAAGACCGGTATGAGCAGTTCTTC. It translates to CASSQDRYEQFF.

This clonotype was seen a few times. This chain links TRBV9 with TRBJ2-1, with D uncertain. The V end was cut by 4 bases, the J end by 7 bases, with 15 bases between. The CDR3 is 14 amino acids. Germline CDR1 and CDR2: SGDLS and YYNGEE. The CDR3 loop is CASSPDGFRNEQFF. The CDR3 coding sequence is TGTGCCAGCAGCCCAGATGGGTTCCGGAATGAGCAGTTCTTC.

This clonotype showed up just a few times. J is TRBJ2-3 and V is TRBV3-1; 9 positions match TRBD2. The CDR3 has 19 amino acids. After removal of 1 base from V and 5 bases from J, the junction contained 16 bases not matched to a gene. Germline assignment: CDR1 LGHDT and CDR2 YNNKEL (reference sequence). CDR3 in DNA: TGTGCCAGCAGCCAAGTAATCGGAGGGGCGGGGGGGCTCAAAGATACGCAGTATTTT. Its translation is CASSQVIGGAGGLKDTQYF.

In this sample, this clonotype turned up a few times. The chain couples TRBV10-2 to TRBJ2-3, with D possibly matching TRBD2 (6 bases). Germline CDR1 is WSHSY and CDR2 is SAAADI. Trimming pared 8 bases from V and 0 bases from J, leaving 21 bases between. The CDR3 runs 17 residues. CDR3 amino acids: CASHSGAGWASTDTQYF. CDR3 nucleotides: TGCGCCAGCCATTCTGGCGCGGGATGGGCTAGCACAGATACGCAGTATTTT.